The 30 T cell receptor beta chains given below trace back to one sample, sequenced in a study of T cell responses to AZD1222 COVID-19 vaccine. The method was immunoSEQ multiplex PCR; TCRdb's version includes in-frame clones alone and lacks a portion of them. The repertoire includes around 50,000 clones, around 85% of them detected once, and over 15% sits in the top ten. Sequencing was performed on peripheral blood, taken on day 0 of AZD1222 vaccination. The receptors derive from an adult in good health.

The chain employs TRBV5-6 and TRBJ1-2; no clear D. The CDR3 has 12 residues. Germline-derived CDR1 and CDR2 are SGHDT and YYEEEE. Trimming took 0 bases from V and 8 from J, leaving 8 bases between them. The CDR3 sequence is CASSLALKGYTF. CDR3 nucleotides: TGTGCCAGCAGCTTGGCCTTAAAGGGCTACACCTTC.

This chain connects TRBV27 to TRBJ2-1, with D perhaps TRBD2 (6 bases). Trimming removed 6 bases at V and 0 bases at J, with 18 bases between. Germline-derived CDR1 and CDR2 are MNHEY and SMNVEV (reference sequence). There are 17 residues in the CDR3. The CDR3 region is CASRGIRDFVSYNEQFF. DNA of the CDR3: TGTGCCAGCAGAGGAATCCGGGACTTCGTCTCCTACAATGAGCAGTTCTTC.

This sequence joins TRBV5-1 and TRBJ1-1; no firm D call. This CDR3 region has 14 residues. Germline V lookup: CDR1 SGHRS, CDR2 YFSETQ. With 2 bases removed from V and 0 bases from J, the gap between germline ends came to 8 bases. CDR3 sequence reads: CASSFRDMNTEAFF. In DNA form, the CDR3 reads TGCGCCAGCAGCTTCCGCGATATGAACACTGAAGCTTTCTTT. Combining the CDR3 with reference TRBV5-1 and TRBJ1-1 gives the whole variable domain KAGVTQTPRYLIKTRGQQVTLSCSPISGHRSVSWYQQTPGQGLQFLFEYFSETQRNKGNFPGRFSGRQFSNSRSEMNVSTLELGDSALYLCASSFRDMNTEAFFGQGTRLTVV.

This sequence joins TRBV7-6 and TRBJ2-7, with TRBD2 identical over 16 bases. V lost 3 bases to trimming and J lost 0 bases; unmatched junction nucleotides: 8. Germline CDR1 reads SGHVS; CDR2 reads FNYEAQ. This CDR3 comprises 19 residues. CDR3 nucleotides: TGTGCCAGCAGCTTCTTTCCGGGACTAGCGGGGGGGAGCTCCTACGAGCAGTACTTC. Translated: CASSFFPGLAGGSSYEQYF.

The chain uses TRBV12-1 and TRBJ1-1; the D call of TRBD1 is as the table states it, not checked on the DNA. TRBV12-1 constitutes a pseudogene. This CDR3 spans 17 amino acids. CDR3: CASSFWAMTGLNTEAFF. For the CDR3, the DNA is TGTGCCAGCAGCTTTTGGGCCATGACAGGGCTAAACACTGAAGCTTTCTTT.

The chain combines TRBV9 with TRBJ2-3; 9 nucleotides agree with TRBD1. The ends lost 0 bases at V and 5 bases at J; junction bases unmatched: 1. This CDR3 has 14 residues. In germline, CDR1 is SGDLS, CDR2 YYNGEE. The CDR3 DNA sequence: TGTGCCAGCAGCGTAGGGGACAGGGAAGATACGCAGTATTTT. It yields the protein CASSVGDREDTQYF. Variable domain in full (rest from reference TRBV9 and TRBJ2-3): DSGVTQTPKHLITATGQRVTLRCSPRSGDLSVYWYQQSLDQGLQFLIQYYNGEERAKGNILERFSAQQFPDLHSELNLSSLELGDSALYFCASSVGDREDTQYFGPGTRLTVL.

This clone was found a few times. This chain uses TRBV4-1 with TRBJ2-7, with D maybe TRBD2 (5 bases). V shed 1 base and J shed 0 bases, with 16 bases lying between them. Germline CDR1 and CDR2: MGHRA and YSYEKL. The CDR3 has 17 residues. The CDR3: CASSQGTRRAPSYEQYF. The CDR3 DNA reads as TGCGCCAGCAGCCAAGGTACACGGCGGGCCCCCTCCTACGAGCAGTACTTC.

V is TRBV18 and J is TRBJ1-4; D is perhaps TRBD1 (5 bases). CDR1 and CDR2 from the germline V gene are KGHSH and LQKENI. This CDR3 has 14 residues. Trimming cost V 3 bases and J 8 bases, with 13 bases left between them. Here the CDR3 DNA reads TGTGCCAGCTCACCCGGGGGACGGCGGGAAAAACTGTTTTTT. Translated, it gives CASSPGGRREKLFF.

The chain combines TRBV19 with TRBJ1-2, with D tentatively TRBD1 (5 bases). Trimming took 10 bases from V and 5 from J, leaving 20 bases between them. Germline values: CDR1 LNHDA, CDR2 SQIVND (reference sequence). The CDR3 length is 14 residues. The CDR3: CAISSRGQGYGYTF. For the CDR3, the DNA is TGTGCCATCTCATCCCGGGGCCAAGGGTATGGCTACACCTTC. Based on the CDR3 plus reference TRBV19 and TRBJ1-2, the full variable domain is DGGITQSPKYLFRKEGQNVTLSCEQNLNHDAMYWYRQDPGQGLRLIYYSQIVNDFQKGDIAEGYSVSREKKESFPLTVTSAQKNPTAFYLCAISSRGQGYGYTFGSGTRLTVV.

The V gene is TRBV18, the J gene TRBJ1-1, with 8 bases fitting TRBD1. The length of the CDR3 is 13 residues. Germline V CDR1 and CDR2: KGHSH, LQKENI. V lost 3 bases and J lost 6; bases outside the gene matches: 3. The CDR3, as DNA: TGTGCCAGCTCACCGACAGGGGACGCTGAAGCTTTCTTT. It encodes CASSPTGDAEAFF.

This clone has a single count. This chain links TRBV19 with TRBJ1-1; 8 bases match TRBD1. Germline loops: CDR1 LNHDA, CDR2 SQIVND (reference sequence). There are 16 residues in the CDR3. With 5 bases clipped from V and 1 base from J, the junction kept 9 bases outside the gene matches. The CDR3 DNA reads as TGTGCCAGTAGTGTCCTCGGACAGGGAGAGAACACTGAAGCTTTCTTT. Its translation: CASSVLGQGENTEAFF.

This rearrangement joins TRBV28 to TRBJ1-1; D not resolved. This CDR3 is 13 amino acids long. Germline V CDR1 and CDR2: MDHEN, SYDVKM. V was clipped by 0 bases and J by 1 base, with 3 bases between them. Written as DNA, the CDR3 is TGTGCCAGCAGTTTATGGGGGAACACTGAAGCTTTCTTT. Amino acids: CASSLWGNTEAFF. Filled out from reference TRBV28 and TRBJ1-1, the complete variable domain reads DVKVTQSSRYLVKRTGEKVFLECVQDMDHENMFWYRQDPGLGLRLIYFSYDVKMKEKGDIPEGYSVSREKKERFSLILESASTNQTSMYLCASSLWGNTEAFFGQGTRLTVV.

In this sample, this clone turned up a few times. This chain links TRBV10-3 with TRBJ1-6, with D hard to call. V gave up 0 bases and J gave up 7 bases, with 4 bases separating them. This CDR3 has 13 residues. CDR1 and CDR2 (germline): ENHRY, SYGVKD. The DNA of the CDR3 is TGTGCCATCAGTGAGTCGACAAATTCACCCCTCCACTTT. Protein: CAISESTNSPLHF.

The J gene is TRBJ2-1, the V gene TRBV4-3; D unclear. The CDR3 length is 14 residues. Germline V gene lookup returns CDR1 LGHNA and CDR2 YSLEER. V was shortened by 1 base and J by 5 bases, with 9 bases between the two germline ends. The CDR3 DNA follows: TGCGCCAGCAGCCAAGTTAGCTTTGACAATGAGCAGTTCTTC. Amino acid sequence: CASSQVSFDNEQFF.

This clone was seen once. The CDR3 DNA follows: TGTGCCAGCGAGCTAGGGCATACAGGGGACAATGAGCAGTTCTTC. Its protein product is CASELGHTGDNEQFF. The chain couples TRBV9 to TRBJ2-1, with TRBD1 matching over 7 bases. Germline V gene data show CDR1 as SGDLS and CDR2 as YYNGEE. Unmatched junction bases numbered 12, after V lost 7 bases and J lost 5 bases. The CDR3 loop spans 15 amino acids.

This rearrangement joins TRBV4-3 to TRBJ2-1; D is possibly TRBD2 (6 bases). CDR3 length: 13 residues. The V end was cut by 0 bases, the J end by 10 bases, with 10 bases between. Germline V gene sequence: CDR1 LGHNA, CDR2 YSLEER. As DNA, the CDR3 is TGCGCCAGCAGCCAAGAGGGGGGTTGGGAGCAGTTCTTC. It encodes CASSQEGGWEQFF.

This chain links TRBV28 with TRBJ1-3; D is uncertain. Germline assignment: CDR1 MDHEN and CDR2 SYDVKM. This CDR3 contains 12 residues. V was trimmed by 3 bases and J by 9 bases, leaving 9 bases between them. CDR3 loop: CASSFMGSTIYF. The CDR3 nucleotides are TGTGCCAGCAGTTTTATGGGCAGCACCATATATTTT.

A single count supports this clone. The chain carries TRBV4-3 and TRBJ1-5; D is unresolved. Trimming shortened V by 0 bases and J by 9 bases, and 9 bases separated the two germline ends. CDR3 length: 13 residues. CDR1 is LGHNA, CDR2 YSLEER, per germline. This CDR3 is CASSQDISGPQHF. CDR3 nucleotide sequence: TGCGCCAGCAGCCAAGATATAAGTGGGCCCCAGCATTTT.

The CDR3 sequence is CASLREGGTEAFF. The CDR3 DNA reads as TGCGCCAGCCTGCGGGAGGGAGGCACTGAAGCTTTCTTT. The chain recombines TRBV5-1 with TRBJ1-1; D call uncertain. Germline CDR1 and CDR2: SGHRS and YFSETQ. The CDR3 runs 13 residues. Trimming cost V 7 bases and J 4 bases, with 14 bases left between them. Full variable domain (outside the CDR3, taken from reference TRBV5-1 and TRBJ1-1): KAGVTQTPRYLIKTRGQQVTLSCSPISGHRSVSWYQQTPGQGLQFLFEYFSETQRNKGNFPGRFSGRQFSNSRSEMNVSTLELGDSALYLCASLREGGTEAFFGQGTRLTVV.

The rearrangement joins TRBV2 to TRBJ1-2, with TRBD1 identical over 10 bases. The CDR3 consists of 14 residues. V was clipped by 5 bases and J by 3 bases; unmatched bases: 3. The germline gives CDR1 SNHLY, CDR2 FYNNEI. DNA of the CDR3: TGTGCCAGCAGTTTGACAGGGGGCGACTATGGCTACACCTTC. Residues: CASSLTGGDYGYTF.

The V and J genes are TRBV29-1 and TRBJ2-7, with 13 bases lining up with TRBD2. Germline assignment: CDR1 SQVTM and CDR2 ANQGSEA. The CDR3 spans 15 residues. With 5 bases clipped from V and 4 bases from J, the junction kept 8 bases outside the gene matches. This chain's CDR3 is CSVSIGLAGEYEQYF. Written as DNA, the CDR3 is TGCAGCGTTTCAATCGGACTAGCGGGAGAGTACGAGCAGTACTTC.

The rearrangement joins TRBV30 to TRBJ2-7; unclear D gene. The CDR3 is 12 residues long. The V gene's germline CDR1 is GTSNPN and CDR2 SVGIG (reference sequence). The V and J ends lost 3 bases and 2 bases respectively, with 8 bases between them. The DNA for the CDR3 is TGTGCCTGGAGCGACACCACCTACGAGCAGTACTTC. Its protein product is CAWSDTTYEQYF. Combining the CDR3 with reference TRBV30 and TRBJ2-7 gives the whole variable domain SQTIHQWPATLVQPVGSPLSLECTVEGTSNPNLYWYRQAAGRGLQLLFYSVGIGQISSEVPQNLSASRPQDRQFILSSKKLLLSDSGFYLCAWSDTTYEQYFGPGTRLTVT.

This chain connects TRBV9 to TRBJ2-3; TRBD2 is a possible D gene (6 bases). Germline CDR1 and CDR2: SGDLS and YYNGEE. Trimming stripped 0 bases from V and 4 bases from J, with 18 bases between. The CDR3 has 17 amino acids. CDR3 region: CASSVEIREYSPDTQYF. CDR3 sequence (DNA): TGTGCCAGCAGCGTAGAAATTCGGGAGTACTCTCCAGATACGCAGTATTTT.

This clone was seen just once. V and J are TRBV3-1 (or the pseudogene TRBV3-2) and TRBJ2-5; D is unclear. Germline values: CDR1 LGHDT, CDR2 YNNKEL (reference sequence). The CDR3 covers 14 residues. The V end was cut by 5 bases, the J end by 1 base, with 11 bases between. CDR3: CASSTRQGQETQYF. As DNA, the CDR3 is TGTGCCAGCAGCACCCGACAAGGCCAAGAGACCCAGTACTTC.

The chain is built from TRBV20-1 and TRBJ1-2; no clear D gene. With 3 bases removed from V and 4 bases from J, the gap between germline ends came to 15 bases. Germline V CDR1 and CDR2: DFQATT, SNEGSKA (reference sequence). The CDR3 runs 14 residues. For the CDR3, the DNA is TGCAGTGCTAGTGGAGACGGACGCGGCTATGGCTACACCTTC. Protein product: CSASGDGRGYGYTF.

This clone was seen only a few times. The V and J genes are TRBV5-1 and TRBJ1-1; no firm D call. The CDR3 is 15 amino acids. Germline loops: CDR1 SGHRS, CDR2 YFSETQ. V dropped 4 bases and J dropped 1 base, with 14 bases sitting between them. CDR3 amino acids: CASSLGLRENTEAFF. CDR3 nucleotide sequence: TGCGCCAGCAGCCTCGGCCTTAGGGAGAACACTGAAGCTTTCTTT.

The V call is TRBV5-1, the J call TRBJ1-2; 11 bases line up with TRBD1. The CDR3 has 15 residues. CDR1 is SGHRS, CDR2 YFSETQ, per germline. Trimming at V came to 3 bases and at J to 5 bases, leaving 6 bases not matched to a gene. CDR3 sequence: CASSSGQGARYGYTF. DNA for the CDR3: TGCGCCAGCAGCTCCGGACAGGGGGCGCGATATGGCTACACCTTC.

The V gene is TRBV7-2, the J gene TRBJ2-7; D uncertain. The V end lost 3 bases, the J end lost 1 base, and 7 bases lay between the germline ends. The germline V gene encodes CDR1 SGHTA and CDR2 FQGNSA. The CDR3 loop spans 13 amino acids. The CDR3 region has the DNA TGTGCCAGCAGCTTCCATCCTTCCTACGAGCAGTACTTC. This gives the protein CASSFHPSYEQYF.

This chain links TRBV29-1 with TRBJ1-1, with D perhaps matching TRBD1 (6 bases). The CDR3 consists of 15 residues. Trimming took 3 bases from V and 1 from J, leaving 15 bases between them. The germline V gene has CDR1 SQVTM and CDR2 ANQGSEA. CDR3 nucleotide sequence: TGCAGCGTTGATGCGTTGGACAGCTCGAACACTGAAGCTTTCTTT. Its translation is CSVDALDSSNTEAFF.

This clone occurred once. The rearrangement joins TRBV5-1 to TRBJ1-2; maybe TRBD1 (6 bases). The CDR3 has 16 residues. Trimming stripped 0 bases from V and 4 bases from J, with 16 bases between. The germline V gene encodes CDR1 SGHRS and CDR2 YFSETQ. The CDR3 protein is CASSLAAGALGYGYTF. The CDR3 bases are TGCGCCAGCAGCTTGGCCGCGGGGGCGCTGGGCTATGGCTACACCTTC.